Listed here are 16 T cell receptor beta chains from one sample, sequenced in a study of technical replicates of blood from a few donors. Sequencing was performed with immunoSEQ multiplex PCR; in TCRdb, only in-frame clones are kept and a portion is missing. This sample yields more than 90,000 clones, of which approximately 96% are seen a single time; approximately 0.36% belongs to the top ten. Specimen: T cells isolated from PBMCs. These receptors all stem from a human donor in good health.

The chain uses TRBV5-4 and TRBJ1-2, with unresolved D. The germline CDR1 and CDR2 sequences are SGHNT and YYREEE (reference sequence). The CDR3 contains 15 residues. Trimming shortened V by 2 bases and J by 4 bases, and 15 bases separated the two germline ends. This CDR3 reads CASSFWGERSYGYTF. CDR3 DNA sequence: TGTGCCAGCAGCTTCTGGGGAGAACGGAGCTATGGCTACACCTTC.

In its sample, this clone was seen once. The chain uses TRBV19 and TRBJ2-7; 8 bases line up with TRBD1. The CDR3 sequence is 14 residues long. Germline V gene lookup returns CDR1 LNHDA and CDR2 SQIVND (reference sequence). Trimming removed 7 bases from V and 3 bases from J; junction bases left unmatched: 8. CDR3 protein: CASTLGQGIYEQYF. The CDR3 DNA reads TGTGCCAGTACCCTAGGACAGGGTATCTACGAGCAGTACTTC.

The J gene is TRBJ2-7, the V gene TRBV19, with D maybe TRBD2 (6 bases). Trimming removed 6 bases at V and 2 bases at J, with 14 bases between. The CDR3 runs 14 residues. Germline V gene data show CDR1 as LNHDA and CDR2 as SQIVND (reference sequence). CDR3 DNA sequence: TGTGCCAGTAGGGCCCGGGAGACCGCCTACGAGCAGTACTTC. Translated: CASRARETAYEQYF.

The chain uses TRBV4-2 and TRBJ2-5; 13 bases map to TRBD2. Germline V lookup: CDR1 LGHNA, CDR2 YNFKEQ. The J segment lost 2 bases and the V segment lost 0 bases, leaving 0 bases of the junction unmatched. The CDR3 runs to 16 residues. The CDR3 DNA reads TGTGCCAGCAGCCAAGAGACTAGCGGGAGGCAAGAGACCCAGTACTTC. Translated, it gives CASSQETSGRQETQYF.

This chain connects TRBV6-5 to TRBJ2-7, with 8 nucleotides matching TRBD2. V lost 6 bases to trimming and J lost 0 bases; unmatched junction nucleotides: 1. Germline CDR1 and CDR2: MNHEY and SVGAGI. The CDR3 is 13 residues long. The CDR3 reads CASRTSASYEQYF. CDR3 in DNA: TGTGCCAGCAGGACTAGCGCCTCCTACGAGCAGTACTTC.

V is TRBV6-1 and J is TRBJ1-2; unclear D gene. Germline V gene lookup returns CDR1 MNHNS and CDR2 SASEGT. This CDR3 comprises 12 residues. The V end was cut by 11 bases, the J end by 0 bases, with 10 bases between. The CDR3 DNA reads as TGTGCCGGCCAGGAAACTAACTATGGCTACACCTTC. Its translation: CAGQETNYGYTF.

The chain recombines TRBV5-8 with TRBJ2-3; 15 bases agree with TRBD2. The CDR3 is 16 residues long. J lost 6 bases, V lost 5 bases, and 7 bases had no gene match. Germline values: CDR1 SGHTS, CDR2 YDEGEE. CDR3 protein: CASSSGLAGGLDTQYF. For the CDR3, the DNA is TGTGCCAGCAGTTCCGGACTAGCGGGAGGGCTCGATACGCAGTATTTT.

The gene calls are TRBV5-4 and TRBJ2-3; D remains ambiguous. Germline values: CDR1 SGHNT, CDR2 YYREEE (reference sequence). The V gene lost 1 base and the J gene lost 0 bases, with 9 bases spanning the gap. There are 15 residues in the CDR3. The CDR3 DNA sequence: TGTGCCAGCAGCTTGACCGTCGGGAGCACAGATACGCAGTATTTT. Translated: CASSLTVGSTDTQYF.

The chain has TRBV4-2 and TRBJ2-7; perhaps TRBD1 as D (5 bases). The CDR3 loop spans 14 amino acids. Per the germline V gene, CDR1 is LGHNA and CDR2 is YNFKEQ. V lost 1 base to trimming and J lost 5 bases, with 12 bases between them. CDR3 residues: CASSQGQGANEQYF. The DNA for the CDR3 is TGTGCCAGCAGCCAAGGGCAAGGGGCTAACGAGCAGTACTTC.

This rearrangement joins TRBV19 to TRBJ1-5; D is unresolved. The V gene's germline CDR1 is LNHDA and CDR2 SQIVND (reference sequence). Trimming removed 5 bases at V and 4 bases at J, with 18 bases between. The CDR3 is made up of 16 amino acids. CDR3 nucleotides: TGTGCCAGTAGTTCCCCGTATGAGGGTCCAAATCAGCCCCAGCATTTT. Its protein is CASSSPYEGPNQPQHF.

This clone was counted a single time. The V call is TRBV4-1, the J call TRBJ2-3; TRBD2 matches at 7 bases. This CDR3 contains 13 residues. Trimming at V came to 1 base and at J to 14 bases, leaving 9 bases not matched to a gene. The V gene's germline CDR1 is MGHRA and CDR2 YSYEKL. The CDR3 spells CASSQVGAGDTYF. The CDR3 nucleotides are TGCGCCAGCAGCCAAGTCGGGGCGGGAGATACGTATTTT.

The chain uses TRBV14 and TRBJ2-7, with 7 bases matching TRBD1. This CDR3 has 14 residues. Trimming at V came to 4 bases and at J to 3 bases, leaving 6 bases not matched to a gene. Germline V gene lookup returns CDR1 SGHDN and CDR2 FVKESK. CDR3 residues: CASSRRDSLYEQYF. CDR3 coding DNA: TGTGCCAGCAGCCGCCGGGACAGTCTCTACGAGCAGTACTTC.

The rearrangement links TRBV4-1 to TRBJ2-4, with 7 bases matching TRBD1. The germline V gene encodes CDR1 MGHRA and CDR2 YSYEKL. This CDR3 is built from 12 residues. Trimming removed 7 bases from V and 3 bases from J; junction bases left unmatched: 0. This CDR3 is CASTGGKNIQYF. CDR3 bases: TGCGCCAGCACAGGGGGCAAAAACATTCAGTACTTC.

The chain carries TRBV4-1 and TRBJ2-7; TRBD2 is a possible D gene (5 bases). Germline V gene data show CDR1 as MGHRA and CDR2 as YSYEKL. Trimming removed 1 base at V and 5 bases at J, with 12 bases between. CDR3 length: 14 amino acids. CDR3 DNA: TGCGCCAGCAGCCAAGGCGGGTCCGACCACGAGCAGTACTTC. Protein: CASSQGGSDHEQYF.

J is TRBJ1-2 and V is TRBV18; D unclear. V was pared by 0 bases and J by 0 bases, with 8 bases between. Germline V gene lookup returns CDR1 KGHSH and CDR2 LQKENI. The CDR3 is made up of 15 amino acids. CDR3 coding DNA: TGTGCCAGCTCACCACCTCACACCTCTAACTATGGCTACACCTTC. This encodes CASSPPHTSNYGYTF.

The chain is built from TRBV2 and TRBJ2-1; 11 bases map to TRBD2. The germline V gene encodes CDR1 SNHLY and CDR2 FYNNEI. Trimming at V came to 7 bases and at J to 15 bases, leaving 14 bases not matched to a gene. The CDR3 runs 14 residues. This chain's CDR3 is CASTVLTSGSLLFF. DNA of the CDR3: TGTGCCAGCACTGTTCTTACTAGCGGGAGTTTGCTGTTCTTC.